Below are 5 T cell receptor beta chains sequenced from a single sample in a study of shared clonotypes between healthy human individuals. Repertoires were generated with immunoSEQ multiplex PCR, while TCRdb's copy carries only in-frame clones and drops some. The table lists some 1 million clones, 65% to 75% of them singletons. Sequenced material: memory CD4+ T cells sorted from blood. The subset was: CD45RA-negative fraction. The receptor set was obtained from a man aged 18 to 30 in good health.

J is TRBJ2-5 and V is TRBV19, with 13 bases fitting TRBD2. This CDR3 region has 18 residues. The V gene's germline CDR1 is LNHDA and CDR2 SQIVND (reference sequence). The V gene end was trimmed by 3 bases and the J gene end by 5 bases; junction bases not matched to a gene: 12. In nucleotides, the CDR3 is TGTGCCAGTAGTATGGGGACTAGCGGGAACCCCTGGGAGGAGACCCAGTACTTC. Encoded protein: CASSMGTSGNPWEETQYF.

The chain joins TRBV5-4 to TRBJ2-1; 14 bases agree with TRBD2. CDR1 is SGHNT and CDR2 is YYREEE in the germline V gene (reference sequence). J gave up 3 bases and V 1 base, and 6 bases lay outside the gene matches. This CDR3 contains 18 residues. The CDR3 coding sequence is TGTGCCAGCAGCTTGACAGGGACTAGCGGGAGTAACTACAATGAGCAGTTCTTC. This sequence encodes CASSLTGTSGSNYNEQFF.

The gene calls are TRBV6-4 and TRBJ2-4, with 8 bases matching TRBD1. The junction had 9 bases not matched to a gene; V was cut back by 4 bases and J by 1 base. The CDR3 is made up of 17 amino acids. Looked up from germline, CDR1 is MRHNA and CDR2 is SNTAGT. DNA for the CDR3: TGTGCCAGCAGTGGCGATCAGGGGGCGATCGCCAAAAACATTCAGTACTTC. It is translated as CASSGDQGAIAKNIQYF.

The chain employs TRBV9 and TRBJ1-4; D is unclear. V was clipped by 0 bases and J by 7 bases, with 10 bases between them. The CDR3 is 14 residues long. Germline V gene lookup returns CDR1 SGDLS and CDR2 YYNGEE. The CDR3 region is CASSVGVLGEKLFF. CDR3 DNA sequence: TGTGCCAGCAGCGTAGGGGTTTTGGGTGAAAAACTGTTTTTT.

This chain links TRBV15 with TRBJ2-5; D may match TRBD1 or TRBD2 (5 bases each). Trimming took off 0 bases at V and 2 bases at J, with 16 bases between the two ends. Germline-derived CDR1 and CDR2 are LNHNV and YYDKDF (reference sequence). The CDR3 is made up of 17 amino acids. The CDR3 here is CATSRDPPGRRQETQYF. In DNA, the CDR3 is TGTGCCACCAGCAGAGATCCGCCGGGGCGTCGACAAGAGACCCAGTACTTC.